This T cell receptor beta chain comes out of a study of blood T cells in healthy people across ages. A second PCR, run for about 6 to 11 cycles, used a sample-barcoded 5' primer plus a J-beta primer mix. Every cDNA molecule carried a tag from a template-switch adaptor bearing 12 random nucleotides. Via MiXCR, TCRdb re-called the 5' RACE reads, giving one row per CDR3 protein. Here the sample spans around 1,900,000 distinct CDR3 sequences, more than 35% being singletons. The germline V gene encodes CDR1 SGHTA and CDR2 FQGNSA. This CDR3 comprises 14 residues. Trimming shortened V by 1 base and J by 10 bases, and 14 bases separated the two germline ends. This clonotype was recorded a few times.

The sample taken for sequencing was blood. This receptor was identified in a human donor in good health. The chain combines TRBV7-2 with TRBJ2-1; no reliable D call. CDR3 nucleotides: TGTGCCAGCAGCTTAGTTGGTGGCTCCTACGAGCAGTTCTTC. This sequence encodes CASSLVGGSYEQFF. The variable domain in full, completed from reference TRBV7-2 and TRBJ2-1, reads GAGVSQSPSNKVTEKGKDVELRCDPISGHTALYWYRQSLGQGLEFLIYFQGNSAPDKSGLPSDRFSAERTGGSVSTLTIQRTQQEDSAVYLCASSLVGGSYEQFFGPGTRLTVL.